This T cell receptor (beta chain) derives from a study of T cells in Graves' hyperthyroidism and ophthalmopathy. Findings of the study overall: The model foresaw ophthalmopathy a median roughly 6.3 months prior to onset. Most thyroid clonotypes expanded above 0.001 were also detected in blood.

What was amplified from RNA transcripts were TCR beta CDR3 regions. HTBI primers were used for first-round RT-PCR of the TCR CDR3. MiXCR was run by TCRdb on the multiplex PCR reads, yielding one entry per CDR3 protein. The sample gives fewer than 650,000 distinct CDR3 sequences, less than 15% of which show up once; approximately 15% is in the top ten. At least ten counts were recorded for this clonotype. Antigen: not known. CDR3 length equals 14 residues. CDR1 and CDR2 from the germline V gene are SNHLY and FYNNEI. V was trimmed by 7 bases and J by 0 bases, leaving 11 bases between them. Graves' hyperthyroidism was deemed stable given no ophthalmopathy progression within 18 months. 10 ml of fresh peripheral blood supplied the PBMCs.

The origin of this receptor is a woman aged 35 to 49 with Graves' hyperthyroidism. This chain uses TRBV2 with TRBJ2-3; a possible D gene is TRBD1 (6 bases). The sequencing sample was made of blood. CDR3 coding DNA: TGTGCCAGCACACAACAGGGTAGCACAGATACGCAGTATTTT. This translates into CASTQQGSTDTQYF.